This is a list of T cell receptor beta chains from one sample in a study of control samples from healthy donors and cancer patients. Generated by immunoSEQ multiplex PCR, the TCRdb table keeps only in-frame clones and is missing some. The sample includes around 85,000 clones, around 94% of them seen just once. The specimen sequenced was blood. The origin of the receptors is a woman aged 18-29 years in good health. Both conserved end residues are part of each CDR3. Each record gives: clone size, V gene, D gene, J gene, CDR3 DNA, CDR3 protein. A D gene is named only where the DNA matches it firmly. The size field is filled for only some rows; it gives once, few, many or a size class.

>-|TRBV14|-|TRBJ2-4
TGTGCCAGCAGCCAGAGGGCCTACCCCAAAAACATTCAGTACTTC
CASSQRAYPKNIQYF
>-|TRBV6-5|-|TRBJ1-3
TGTGCCAGCAGTCGGACACTGGGCACCATATATTTT
CASSRTLGTIYF
>-|TRBV6-1|-|TRBJ2-7
TGTGCCAGCAGTGAAGTTTATAACGAGCAGTACTTC
CASSEVYNEQYF
>once|TRBV5-8|TRBD1|TRBJ2-7
TGTGCCAGCAGCAAAAGACAGGGTATGGAGTACTTC
CASSKRQGMEYF
>-|TRBV28|-|TRBJ1-1
TGTGCCAGCAGTTTACTTAGCACTGAAGCTTTCTTT
CASSLLSTEAFF
>-|TRBV4-1|TRBD1|TRBJ2-7
TGCGCCAGCAGCCTTCAGGACAGGGGGCTCTTATACGAGCAGTACTTC
CASSLQDRGLLYEQYF
>-|TRBV6-5|TRBD2|TRBJ2-1
TGTGCCAGCAGTTCGCGGGGGGGCGCGTTCTTC
CASSSRGGAFF
>-|TRBV4-1|-|TRBJ2-5
TGCGCCAGCAGCCAAGATAGCGCAGGGCGGGAAGAGACCCAGTACTTC
CASSQDSAGREETQYF
>-|TRBV5-1|TRBD1|TRBJ2-7
TGCGCCAGCAGCTGGGGGACAGGAGCCTACGAGCAGTACTTC
CASSWGTGAYEQYF
>-|TRBV28|TRBD2|TRBJ2-5
TGTGCCAGCAGTTTAGCGGGAGGAGGCTCGGAGACCCAGTACTTC
CASSLAGGGSETQYF
>-|TRBV7-6|-|TRBJ1-2
TGTGCCAGCAGCCCCCCTGGGGCAGGGCCGGCCTATGGCTACACCTTC
CASSPPGAGPAYGYTF
>-|TRBV12-3/TRBV12-4|TRBD1|TRBJ2-7
TGTGCCAGCAGTTTGGAGACAGGGTACGAGCAGTACTTC
CASSLETGYEQYF
>-|TRBV7-9|-|TRBJ1-1
TGTGCCAGCAGCTCGAAAGCGGGGACAAACACTGAAGCTTTCTTT
CASSSKAGTNTEAFF
>-|TRBV4-2|-|TRBJ2-1
TGTGCCAGCAGCCAAGAGGGGACCCAGTCCTACAATGAGCAGTTCTTC
CASSQEGTQSYNEQFF
>-|TRBV9|TRBD2|TRBJ2-7
TGTGCCAGCAGCCCCACTGGAGTAGCGGGGGTCTACGAGCAGTACTTC
CASSPTGVAGVYEQYF
>-|TRBV28|-|TRBJ2-6
TGTGCCACCGGACGATCTGGGGCCAACGTCCTGACTTTC
CATGRSGANVLTF
>-|TRBV5-1|TRBD2|TRBJ2-1
TGCGCCAGCAGCTTGACTAGCGGATCTCACAATGAGCAGTTCTTC
CASSLTSGSHNEQFF
>-|TRBV5-1|TRBD2|TRBJ2-7
TGCGCCAGCAGCTTGGAAGCGGGAGGGCCCTACGAGCAGTACTTC
CASSLEAGGPYEQYF
>-|TRBV7-9|-|TRBJ1-2
TGTGCCAGCAGCCAGGAGGGAAGTGCACGCTCATTATATGGCTACACCTTC
CASSQEGSARSLYGYTF
>-|TRBV19|TRBD1|TRBJ1-5
TGTGCCAGTAGTTCGGGACAGTATAGCAATCAGCCCCAGCATTTT
CASSSGQYSNQPQHF
>-|TRBV5-1|-|TRBJ1-5
TGCGCCAGCAGCCTTGACGGGCAGCCCCAGCATTTT
CASSLDGQPQHF
>-|TRBV7-9|TRBD1|TRBJ1-1
TGTGCCAGCAGCTTAGAGGGACAGGCTAACACTGAAGCTTTCTTT
CASSLEGQANTEAFF
>-|TRBV6-2/TRBV6-3|-|TRBJ2-7
TGTGCCAGCAGCCCAGTAATGGGCGGCTACGAGCAGTACTTC
CASSPVMGGYEQYF
>-|TRBV4-2|TRBD2|TRBJ2-2
TGTGCCAGCAGCCCCTGGGGGGCGGGAGGGGGCGGGGAGCTGTTTTTT
CASSPWGAGGGGELFF
>-|TRBV5-6|-|TRBJ2-2
TGTGCCAGCAGCTTGGTTGGCGGGAAGACCACCGGGGAGCTGTTTTTT
CASSLVGGKTTGELFF
>-|TRBV7-9|-|TRBJ1-6
TGTGCCAGCAGCCCGGGTGGGGTGCGTTGGCCAAATTCACCCCTCCACTTT
CASSPGGVRWPNSPLHF
>-|TRBV7-8|TRBD1|TRBJ2-2
TGTGCCAGCAGCTTAGAGTTCAGGGGGCCGGCCGGGGAGCTGTTTTTT
CASSLEFRGPAGELFF
>-|TRBV7-9|TRBD1|TRBJ1-2
TGTGCCAGCAGCCCTAAGGGACAGGGAGGCTCCTATGGCTACACCTTC
CASSPKGQGGSYGYTF
>-|TRBV6-1|TRBD1|TRBJ1-5
TGTGCCAGCAGTGAAGCGCTCGGACAGGGCCATCAGCCCCAGCATTTT
CASSEALGQGHQPQHF
>-|TRBV29-1|-|TRBJ2-7
TGCAGCGTAAACAGGGCAGGCTCCTACGAGCAGTACTTC
CSVNRAGSYEQYF
>-|TRBV5-5|TRBD2|TRBJ2-7
TGTGCCAGCAGCGTCATAGCGGGAGGCCCCTACGAGCAGTACTTC
CASSVIAGGPYEQYF
>-|TRBV6-1|-|TRBJ1-1
TGTGCCAGCAGTGTCCTGGGGAGGGTCCACCCCCGCACTGAAGCTTTCTTT
CASSVLGRVHPRTEAFF
>-|TRBV9|-|TRBJ2-1
TGTGCCAGCAGCCCACAGGGGACTATACCCAATGAGCAGTTCTTC
CASSPQGTIPNEQFF
>-|TRBV7-3|-|TRBJ1-4
TGTGCCAGCAGCCGGCAGGGGTCTAGTGAAAAACTGTTTTTT
CASSRQGSSEKLFF
>-|TRBV19|-|TRBJ1-2
TGTGCCAGTAGTATAGGAATGGTGTATGGCTACACCTTC
CASSIGMVYGYTF
>-|TRBV2|TRBD2|TRBJ2-7
TGTGCCAGCAGGGAACTAGCGGGAAGAAACTACGAGCAGTACTTC
CASRELAGRNYEQYF
>-|TRBV27|-|TRBJ1-1
TGTGCCAGCAGTTCAGACACTCGTGGTACTGAAGCTTTCTTT
CASSSDTRGTEAFF
>-|TRBV28|-|TRBJ1-2
TGTGCCAGCAGGCTCACAGGGAAAGCTAACTATGGCTACACCTTC
CASRLTGKANYGYTF
>-|TRBV28|TRBD2|TRBJ2-3
TGTGCCAGCATCCTCGGGGGGGCTGGTTTGACAGATACGCAGTATTTT
CASILGGAGLTDTQYF
>-|TRBV6-4|TRBD1|TRBJ1-4
TGTGCCAGCAGCCCCGGGACAGGAGGCCCCTCTGAAAAACTGTTTTTT
CASSPGTGGPSEKLFF
>-|TRBV3-1/TRBV3-2|-|TRBJ2-7
TGTGCCAGCAGCCAAGATTTATTACAGGACTCCTACGAGCAGTACTTC
CASSQDLLQDSYEQYF
>-|TRBV9|-|TRBJ2-1
TGTGCCAGCAGCGTAGAAGATCGGGACAAAGGCTACAATGAGCAGTTCTTC
CASSVEDRDKGYNEQFF
>-|TRBV9|-|TRBJ1-2
TGTGCCAGCAGCCATTCAACAGGGAACTATGGCTACACCTTC
CASSHSTGNYGYTF
>-|TRBV7-2|-|TRBJ1-2
TGTGCCAGCAGCAAAACAGGGCTTGACTATGGCTACACCTTC
CASSKTGLDYGYTF
>-|TRBV27|-|TRBJ1-1
TGTGCCAGCAGTTATGACAACTGGAACACTGAAGCTTTCTTT
CASSYDNWNTEAFF
>-|TRBV5-6|-|TRBJ1-4
TGTGCCAGCAGCCGAGTCAGGGCAACTAATGAAAAACTGTTTTTT
CASSRVRATNEKLFF
>-|TRBV28|-|TRBJ2-7
TGTGCCAGCAGTTTTCCGGGTTTCTACGAGCAGTACTTC
CASSFPGFYEQYF
>-|TRBV28|TRBD1|TRBJ1-5
TGTGCCACTCTCAGGGGGACCTATAGCAATCAGCCCCAGCATTTT
CATLRGTYSNQPQHF
>-|TRBV28|-|TRBJ2-2
TGTGCCAGCAGTTTATCTGTCCCGAACACCGGGGAGCTGTTTTTT
CASSLSVPNTGELFF
>-|TRBV7-2|TRBD2|TRBJ2-3
TGTGCCAGCAGCTCCGGGAAAAGCGGGAGAAAAGATACGCAGTATTTT
CASSSGKSGRKDTQYF
>-|TRBV20-1|-|TRBJ2-1
TGCAGTGCTAGTTTACCCTCGAATGAGCAGTTCTTC
CSASLPSNEQFF
>-|TRBV27|TRBD1|TRBJ1-2
TGTGCCAGCAGCACCGGGACAGAGCGTAGCTACACCTTC
CASSTGTERSYTF
>-|TRBV6-2/TRBV6-3|-|TRBJ2-1
TGTGCCAGCAGTTACGGCTACCTAGAGCAGTTCTTC
CASSYGYLEQFF
>-|TRBV6-5|-|TRBJ2-7
TGTGCCAGCAACTCCGGGACACCGTACGAGCAGTACTTC
CASNSGTPYEQYF
>-|TRBV9|-|TRBJ1-1
TGTGCCAGCAGCCCAGTTGCCACTGAAGCTTTCTTT
CASSPVATEAFF
>-|TRBV9|-|TRBJ1-1
TGTGCCAGCAGCGTAGGCCCTACTGGGGCCACTGAAGCTTTCTTT
CASSVGPTGATEAFF
>-|TRBV5-6|TRBD1|TRBJ2-5
TGTGCCAGCAGAAGGGACAGGGTTGGAGAGACCCAGTACTTC
CASRRDRVGETQYF
>once|TRBV7-9|TRBD1|TRBJ1-6
TGTGCCAGCAGCCCACCGGGACAGTCTAATTCACCCCTCCACTTT
CASSPPGQSNSPLHF
>-|TRBV27|-|TRBJ1-2
TGTGCCAGCAAAAACTCGGGGGTGGGAGGCTACACCTTC
CASKNSGVGGYTF